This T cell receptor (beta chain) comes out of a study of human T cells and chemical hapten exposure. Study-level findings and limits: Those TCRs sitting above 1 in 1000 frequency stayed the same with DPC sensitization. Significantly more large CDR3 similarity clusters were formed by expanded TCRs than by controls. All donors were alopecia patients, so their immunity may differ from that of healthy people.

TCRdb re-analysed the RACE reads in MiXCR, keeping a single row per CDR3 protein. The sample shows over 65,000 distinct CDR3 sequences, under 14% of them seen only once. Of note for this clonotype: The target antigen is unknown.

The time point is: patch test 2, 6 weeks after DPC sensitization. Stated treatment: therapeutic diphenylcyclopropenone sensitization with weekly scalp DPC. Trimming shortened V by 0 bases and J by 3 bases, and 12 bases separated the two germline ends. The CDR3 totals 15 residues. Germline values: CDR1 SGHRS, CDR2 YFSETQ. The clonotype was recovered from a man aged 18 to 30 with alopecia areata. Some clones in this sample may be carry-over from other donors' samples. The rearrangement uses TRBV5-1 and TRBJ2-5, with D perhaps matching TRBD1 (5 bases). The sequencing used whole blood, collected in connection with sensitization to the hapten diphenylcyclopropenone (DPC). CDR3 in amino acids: CASSLDRSTKETQYF. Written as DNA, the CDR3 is TGCGCCAGCAGCTTGGACAGGTCCACCAAAGAGACCCAGTACTTC.